This T cell receptor (beta chain) appears in the sequencing data of a study of cytomegalovirus exposure and HLA in healthy donors. Both 60 Vbeta primers and 13 Jbeta primers went into the PCR. TCRdb's table, derived via immunoSEQ multiplex PCR, lists solely in-frame clones and lacks some. The profile shows about 160,000 clones, roughly 87% of them singletons. The table lists this clone with a few counts. Other nucleotide sequences in the sample specify the same CDR3. The CDR3 runs to 13 residues. The V end was cut by 0 bases, the J end by 4 bases, with 7 bases between. In germline, CDR1 is GTSNPN, CDR2 SVGIG (reference sequence).

Sequencing used PBMCs. This clonotype originated in a girl between 10 and 17 years old in good health and CMV-seropositive. The V call is TRBV30, the J call TRBJ1-5; no clear D gene. DNA of the CDR3: TGTGCCTGGAGTGTACGAGGGAATCAGCCCCAGCATTTT. This encodes CAWSVRGNQPQHF.